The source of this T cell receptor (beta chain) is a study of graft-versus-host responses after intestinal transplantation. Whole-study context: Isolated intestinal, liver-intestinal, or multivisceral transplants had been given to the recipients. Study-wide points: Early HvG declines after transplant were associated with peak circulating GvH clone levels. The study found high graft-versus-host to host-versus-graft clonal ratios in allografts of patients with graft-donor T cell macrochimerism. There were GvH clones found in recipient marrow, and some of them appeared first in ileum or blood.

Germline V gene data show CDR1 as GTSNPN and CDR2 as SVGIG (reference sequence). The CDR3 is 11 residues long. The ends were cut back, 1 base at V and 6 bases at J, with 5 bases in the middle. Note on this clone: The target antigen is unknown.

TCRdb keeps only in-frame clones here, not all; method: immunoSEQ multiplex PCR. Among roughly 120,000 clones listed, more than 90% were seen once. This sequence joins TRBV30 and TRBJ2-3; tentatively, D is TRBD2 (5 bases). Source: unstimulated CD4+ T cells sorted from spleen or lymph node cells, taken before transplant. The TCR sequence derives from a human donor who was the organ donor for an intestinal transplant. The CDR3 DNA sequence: TGTGCCTGGAGTGGAGGGGATACGCAGTATTTT. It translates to CAWSGGDTQYF.